The source of this TCR beta chain is a study of TIL therapy for anti-PD-1-resistant metastatic lung cancer. Looking at the study overall: Patients then received nivolumab; progressors got lymphodepletion, TIL and IL-2.

The libraries were made with immunoSEQ v3. Data came from immunoSEQ multiplex PCR; TCRdb stores just in-frame clones and leaves some out. This table has about 36,000 clones, around four fifths appearing once. With 3 bases removed from V and 6 bases from J, the gap between germline ends came to 21 bases. Germline loops: CDR1 MDHEN, CDR2 SYDVKM. This CDR3 region has 17 residues. Time point of the sample: pre-treatment sample, taken before nivolumab and TIL therapy. The V and J genes are TRBV28 and TRBJ2-1; weak D call: TRBD1 (5 bases). Sequenced material: blood, taken at baseline. This receptor was obtained from a person between 30 and 80 years old with non-small cell lung cancer. The DNA of the CDR3 is TGTGCCAGCAGTTTCATTCTTGGGCAGGGATCCCTCAATGAGCAGTTCTTC. As protein: CASSFILGQGSLNEQFF.